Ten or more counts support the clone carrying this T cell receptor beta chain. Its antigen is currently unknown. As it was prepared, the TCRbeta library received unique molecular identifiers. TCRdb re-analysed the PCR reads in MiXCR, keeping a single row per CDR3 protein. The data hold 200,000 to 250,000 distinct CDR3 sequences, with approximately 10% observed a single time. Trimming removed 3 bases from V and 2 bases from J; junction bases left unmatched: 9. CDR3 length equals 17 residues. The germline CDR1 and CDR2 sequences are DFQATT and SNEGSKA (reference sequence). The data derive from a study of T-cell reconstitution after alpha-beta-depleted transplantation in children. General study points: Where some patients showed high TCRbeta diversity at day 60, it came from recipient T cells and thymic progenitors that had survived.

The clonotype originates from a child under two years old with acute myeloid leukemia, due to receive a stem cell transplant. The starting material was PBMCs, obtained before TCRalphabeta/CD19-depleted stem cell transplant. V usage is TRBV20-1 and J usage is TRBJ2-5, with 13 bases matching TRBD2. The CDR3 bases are TGCAGTGCTAGTACCCCCTTACTAGCGGGAGGGCAAGAGACCCAGTACTTC. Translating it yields CSASTPLLAGGQETQYF.